The 21 T cell receptor beta chains presented below share a single source sample, sequenced in a study of OX40 agonist ivuxolimab in advanced cancers. Data came from immunoSEQ multiplex PCR; TCRdb stores just in-frame clones and leaves some out. Among roughly 96,000 clones listed, about 84% were seen once. This specimen was CD4+ or CD8+ T cells sorted from blood, taken in a trial of the OX40 agonist ivuxolimab. Source of these receptors: an adult with an advanced solid tumor such as melanoma, head and neck, liver or kidney cancer.

This clone was picked up a small number of times. The V and J genes are TRBV27 and TRBJ2-2; D is possibly TRBD1 (5 bases). Germline V gene data show CDR1 as MNHEY and CDR2 as SMNVEV (reference sequence). The CDR3 spans 13 residues. V lost 6 bases, J lost 4 bases, and 9 bases lay in between. Here the CDR3 reads CASSREVTGELFF. The DNA of the CDR3 is TGTGCCAGCAGCAGGGAAGTCACCGGGGAGCTGTTTTTT.

The J gene is TRBJ1-4, the V gene TRBV5-8; 7 bases are shared with TRBD1. This CDR3 is built from 15 residues. With 5 bases clipped from V and 1 base from J, the junction kept 5 bases outside the gene matches. Germline V gives CDR1 SGHTS, CDR2 YDEGEE. The DNA for the CDR3 is TGTGCCAGCAGGCGTACAGGGGTAACTAATGAAAAACTGTTTTTT. Its protein is CASRRTGVTNEKLFF.

The chain carries TRBV6-5 and TRBJ1-6, with no clear D. From germline, CDR1 is MNHEY and CDR2 SVGAGI. This CDR3 spans 13 amino acids. The germline V and J ends were trimmed by 6 bases and 5 bases, with 8 bases remaining between them. The CDR3 reads CASSGQNNSPLHF. The CDR3 DNA follows: TGTGCCAGCAGCGGGCAGAATAATTCACCCCTCCACTTT.

This rearrangement joins TRBV7-2 to TRBJ2-1; D assignment may be TRBD1 or TRBD2 (7 bases each). Germline V CDR1 and CDR2: SGHTA, FQGNSA. The length of the CDR3 is 17 residues. The V end lost 1 base, the J end lost 4 bases, and 17 bases lay between the germline ends. DNA of the CDR3: TGTGCCAGCAGCTTAGTGGTGGGAGGGGGCATTTACAATGAGCAGTTCTTC. Protein product: CASSLVVGGGIYNEQFF.

This chain connects TRBV5-6 to TRBJ2-7; D may be TRBD1 (6 bases). The ends were cut back, 3 bases at V and 4 bases at J, with 8 bases in the middle. Germline CDR1 and CDR2: SGHDT and YYEEEE. There are 12 residues in the CDR3. CDR3 DNA sequence: TGTGCCAGCAGCTACAGGGCTTACGAGCAGTACTTC. Translation gives CASSYRAYEQYF.

The J gene is TRBJ1-5, the V gene TRBV5-6; weak D call: TRBD1 (6 bases). Looked up from germline, CDR1 is SGHDT and CDR2 is YYEEEE. The germline V and J ends were trimmed by 4 bases and 3 bases, with 11 bases remaining between them. The CDR3 spans 14 residues. CDR3 coding DNA: TGTGCCAGCAGCGGTTCAGGGGTCAATCAGCCCCAGCATTTT. It translates to CASSGSGVNQPQHF.

The chain couples TRBV6-1 to TRBJ2-2, with a weak D call TRBD2 (5 bases). The CDR3 length is 15 residues. V dropped 2 bases and J dropped 4 bases, with 11 bases sitting between them. The V gene's germline CDR1 is MNHNS and CDR2 SASEGT. The CDR3 loop reads CASSERTAVTGELFF. CDR3 bases: TGTGCCAGCAGTGAAAGGACTGCGGTCACCGGGGAGCTGTTTTTT.

The CDR3 DNA sequence: TGTGCCAGCAGTGAACTGCGGTGGGAGCTGTTTTTT. This codes for CASSELRWELFF. This rearrangement joins TRBV6-1 to TRBJ2-2; no definite D call. Trimming cost V 2 bases and J 9 bases, with 7 bases left between them. Per germline, CDR1 MNHNS and CDR2 SASEGT. The length of the CDR3 is 12 residues.

The rearrangement uses TRBV21-1 and TRBJ2-1; TRBD2 is the table's D call, not checked against the DNA. TRBV21-1 is listed as a pseudogene. This CDR3 spans 16 amino acids. The CDR3 bases are TGTGCCAGCATCCCAGGTCCGGGATTGGGTGAGAATGAGCAGTTCTTC. Protein product: CASIPGPGLGENEQFF.

The V gene is TRBV5-1, the J gene TRBJ2-7; 14 nucleotides match TRBD2. The V gene's germline CDR1 is SGHRS and CDR2 YFSETQ. J lost 1 base, V lost 1 base, and 7 bases had no gene match. This CDR3 comprises 18 residues. This CDR3 is CASSLLTSGGAVSYEQYF. The CDR3 coding sequence is TGCGCCAGCAGCTTGCTGACTAGCGGGGGGGCAGTTTCCTACGAGCAGTACTTC.

V and J are TRBV5-1 and TRBJ1-1; the D is unclear. The germline V gene encodes CDR1 SGHRS and CDR2 YFSETQ. This CDR3 region has 9 residues. CDR3 sequence reads: CVQELEAFF. CDR3 in DNA: TGCGTCCAGGAGCTTGAAGCTTTCTTT.

The V call is TRBV29-1, the J call TRBJ2-5; no clear D. The J call may be mistaken, given a closer DNA end match to TRBJ2-7. The CDR3 spans 11 residues. Per the germline V gene, CDR1 is SQVTM and CDR2 is ANQGSEA. CDR3: CSVDLGHEQYF. The CDR3 DNA sequence: TGCAGCGTTGATTTGGGCCACGAGCAGTACTTC.

This chain joins TRBV9 and TRBJ1-5; 9 nucleotides align to TRBD1. With V trimmed by 4 bases and J by 2 bases, 4 bases remained unmatched. The CDR3 totals 15 residues. Germline values: CDR1 SGDLS, CDR2 YYNGEE. The CDR3 sequence is CASSRDRAGNQPQHF. CDR3 bases: TGTGCCAGCAGCCGGGACAGGGCAGGCAATCAGCCCCAGCATTTT.

The chain joins TRBV19 to TRBJ1-5; weak D call: TRBD1 (5 bases). V lost 1 base and J 0 bases, leaving 7 bases between the germline ends. Per germline, CDR1 LNHDA and CDR2 SQIVND (reference sequence). The CDR3 runs 15 residues. The CDR3 region has the DNA TGTGCCAGTAGTATAGGACAGAATAGCAATCAGCCCCAGCATTTT. It specifies CASSIGQNSNQPQHF.

This clone was found a few times. This sequence joins TRBV27 and TRBJ1-4, with a weak D call TRBD1 (6 bases). V was shortened by 6 bases and J by 7 bases, with 12 bases between the two germline ends. The length of the CDR3 is 13 residues. Germline loops: CDR1 MNHEY, CDR2 SMNVEV (reference sequence). CDR3 loop: CASSNRVGEKLFF. The CDR3 DNA sequence: TGTGCCAGCAGCAACAGGGTGGGTGAAAAACTGTTTTTT. Looking up the rest from reference TRBV27 and TRBJ1-4 gives the full variable domain: EAQVTQNPRYLITVTGKKLTVTCSQNMNHEYMSWYRQDPGLGLRQIYYSMNVEVTDKGDVPEGYKVSRKEKRNFPLILESPSPNQTSLYFCASSNRVGEKLFFGSGTQLSVL.

V gene TRBV5-1 combines with J gene TRBJ1-5, with D perhaps TRBD1 (6 bases). Trimming removed 3 bases at V and 3 bases at J, with 16 bases between. This CDR3 has 16 residues. Germline V gene data show CDR1 as SGHRS and CDR2 as YFSETQ. The DNA for the CDR3 is TGCGCCAGCAGCTGGGGCGAACAGGGTGTCAATCAGCCCCAGCATTTT. It codes for CASSWGEQGVNQPQHF.

The gene calls are TRBV5-6 and TRBJ2-6; D remains ambiguous. The CDR3 runs 18 residues. V was cut by 1 base and J by 0 bases, with 14 bases left in between. Germline CDR1 reads SGHDT; CDR2 reads YYEEEE. CDR3 sequence reads: CASSLTTVTLSGANVLTF. The CDR3 DNA reads TGTGCCAGCAGCTTGACCACAGTCACCCTCTCTGGGGCCAACGTCCTGACTTTC.

CDR3: CASVKGTGELFF. CDR3 DNA sequence: TGTGCTAGTGTTAAGGGGACTGGGGAGCTGTTTTTT. The chain has TRBV12-5 and TRBJ2-2, with a tentative D call TRBD2 (6 bases). The CDR3 sequence is 12 residues long. CDR1 is LGHNT, CDR2 FRNRAP, per germline. The ends were cut back, 7 bases at V and 8 bases at J, with 11 bases in the middle. The whole variable domain, remainder taken from reference TRBV12-5 and TRBJ2-2, is DARVTQTPRHKVTEMGQEVTMRCQPILGHNTVFWYRQTMMQGLELLAYFRNRAPLDDSGMPKDRFSAEMPDATLATLKIQPSEPRDSAVYFCASVKGTGELFFGEGSRLTVL.

The sample holds a few counts of this clone. The rearrangement joins TRBV4-1 to TRBJ2-6; D remains ambiguous. Germline assignment: CDR1 MGHRA and CDR2 YSYEKL. Trimming left V 0 bases short and J 3 bases short, with 12 bases between. This CDR3 has 17 residues. The CDR3 DNA reads TGCGCCAGCAGCCAAGATCCTGGGCGCGGTGGGGCCAACGTCCTGACTTTC. This sequence encodes CASSQDPGRGGANVLTF.

The gene calls are TRBV2 and TRBJ2-1; TRBD2 matches at 10 bases. V shed 5 bases and J 5 bases; nucleotides not matched to a gene: 6. Germline V gene data show CDR1 as SNHLY and CDR2 as FYNNEI. This CDR3 region has 15 residues. In DNA form, the CDR3 reads TGTGCCAGCAGTTCCGGGACTAGCGTCAACAATGAGCAGTTCTTC. This sequence encodes CASSSGTSVNNEQFF.

This clone is a singleton in its sample. The CDR3 DNA reads TGTGCCAGCAGCCCAGAGGCAGGGTGGGCCGGGGAGCTGTTTTTT. Its protein is CASSPEAGWAGELFF. J is TRBJ2-2 and V is TRBV11-2; D is perhaps TRBD1 (5 bases). The CDR3 extends over 15 amino acids. Germline CDR1 reads SGHAT; CDR2 reads FQNNGV. Trimming stripped 5 bases from V and 6 bases from J, with 16 bases between.